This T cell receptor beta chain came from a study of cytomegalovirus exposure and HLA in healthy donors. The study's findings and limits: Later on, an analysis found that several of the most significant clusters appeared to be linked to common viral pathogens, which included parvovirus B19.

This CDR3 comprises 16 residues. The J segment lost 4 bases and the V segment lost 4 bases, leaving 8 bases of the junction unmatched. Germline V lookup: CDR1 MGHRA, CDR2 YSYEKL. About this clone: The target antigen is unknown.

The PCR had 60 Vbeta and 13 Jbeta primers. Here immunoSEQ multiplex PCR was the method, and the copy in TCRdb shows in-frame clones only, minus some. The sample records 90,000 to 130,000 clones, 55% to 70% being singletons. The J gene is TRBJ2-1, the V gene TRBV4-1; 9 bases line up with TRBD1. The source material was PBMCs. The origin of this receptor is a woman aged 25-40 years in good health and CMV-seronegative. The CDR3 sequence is CASSPLTGTGYNEQFF. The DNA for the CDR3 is TGCGCCAGCAGCCCTTTAACCGGGACAGGGTACAATGAGCAGTTCTTC.